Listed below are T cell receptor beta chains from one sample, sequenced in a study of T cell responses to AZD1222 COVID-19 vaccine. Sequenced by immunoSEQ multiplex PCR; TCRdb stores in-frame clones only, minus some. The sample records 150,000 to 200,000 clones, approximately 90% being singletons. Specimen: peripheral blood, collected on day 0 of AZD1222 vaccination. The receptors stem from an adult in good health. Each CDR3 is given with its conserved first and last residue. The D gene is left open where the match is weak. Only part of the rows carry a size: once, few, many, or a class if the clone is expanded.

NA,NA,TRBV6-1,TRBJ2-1,CASSESSSYNEQFF,TGTGCCAGCAGTGAATCCAGCTCCTACAATGAGCAGTTCTTC
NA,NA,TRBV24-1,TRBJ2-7,CATSREFGEQYF,TGTGCCACCAGTCGGGAATTCGGCGAGCAGTACTTC
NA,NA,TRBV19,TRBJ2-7,CASSMLAGPSYEQYF,TGTGCCAGTAGTATGTTGGCAGGGCCCTCCTACGAGCAGTACTTC
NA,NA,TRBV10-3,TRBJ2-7,CATGAGTAASYEQYF,TGTGCCACAGGAGCCGGGACTGCCGCTTCCTACGAGCAGTACTTC
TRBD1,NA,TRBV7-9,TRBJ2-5,CASNPDRGLQETQYF,TGTGCCAGCAACCCGGACAGGGGGCTCCAAGAGACCCAGTACTTC
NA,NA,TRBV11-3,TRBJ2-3,CASSTGQTRTDTQYF,TGTGCCAGCAGCACCGGACAGACACGCACAGATACGCAGTATTTT
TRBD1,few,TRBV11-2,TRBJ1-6,CASAGGTGQGLSPLHF,TGTGCCAGCGCTGGGGGGACGGGACAGGGGCTTTCACCCCTCCACTTT
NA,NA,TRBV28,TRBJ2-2,CASTAAGELFF,TGTGCCAGCACGGCGGCCGGGGAGCTGTTTTTT
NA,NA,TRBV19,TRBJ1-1,CASSTPLGSGEAFF,TGTGCCAGTAGTACCCCTTTGGGTTCGGGTGAAGCTTTCTTT
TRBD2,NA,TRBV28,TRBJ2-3,CASTARAGGSTDTQYF,TGTGCCAGCACCGCACGTGCGGGAGGGAGCACAGATACGCAGTATTTT
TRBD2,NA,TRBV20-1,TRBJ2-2,CSASERGNTGELFF,TGCAGTGCTAGTGAGCGGGGGAACACCGGGGAGCTGTTTTTT
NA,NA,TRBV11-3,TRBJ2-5,CASSLDLVWVAEEETQYF,TGTGCCAGCAGCTTAGATCTAGTTTGGGTAGCGGAAGAGGAGACCCAGTACTTC
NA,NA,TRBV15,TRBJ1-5,CATRPGGADQPQHF,TGTGCCACCAGACCGGGGGGCGCAGATCAGCCCCAGCATTTT
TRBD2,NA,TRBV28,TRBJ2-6,CASMGWGGSLSGANVLTF,TGTGCCAGCATGGGATGGGGGGGGTCCCTCTCTGGGGCCAACGTCCTGACTTTC
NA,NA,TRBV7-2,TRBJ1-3,CASHTGSGNTIYF,TGTGCCAGTCATACAGGGTCCGGAAACACCATATATTTT
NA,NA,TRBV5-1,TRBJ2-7,CASSLEQGGSYEQYF,TGCGCCAGCAGCTTGGAACAGGGGGGGTCCTACGAGCAGTACTTC
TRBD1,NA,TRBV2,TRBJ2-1,CASSEAGQRDEQFF,TGTGCCAGCAGTGAAGCGGGACAGAGGGATGAGCAGTTCTTC
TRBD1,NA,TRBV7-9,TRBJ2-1,CASSSRQGYEQFF,TGTGCCAGCAGCTCCCGACAGGGGTATGAGCAGTTCTTC
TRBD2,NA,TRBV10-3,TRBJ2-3,CAISLTSGSTDTQYF,TGTGCCATCTCTTTGACTAGCGGAAGCACAGATACGCAGTATTTT
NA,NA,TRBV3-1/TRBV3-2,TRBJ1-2,CASSQDRGGKTF,TGTGCCAGCAGCCAAGATAGGGGGGGTAAAACCTTC
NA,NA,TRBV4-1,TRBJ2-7,CASSHRAAAYEQYF,TGCGCCAGCAGCCATCGAGCGGCAGCCTACGAGCAGTACTTC
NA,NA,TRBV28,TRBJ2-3,CASFGGGTPRTDTQYF,TGTGCCAGCTTTGGGGGCGGAACTCCCCGCACAGATACGCAGTATTTT
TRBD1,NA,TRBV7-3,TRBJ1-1,CASSPTGTGGTEAFF,TGTGCCAGCAGCCCAACCGGGACAGGGGGCACTGAAGCTTTCTTT
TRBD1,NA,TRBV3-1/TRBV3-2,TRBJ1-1,CASSQHGTANEAFF,TGTGCCAGCAGCCAACACGGGACAGCTAATGAAGCTTTCTTT
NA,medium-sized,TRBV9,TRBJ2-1,CASSVGGTERNEQFF,TGTGCCAGCAGCGTAGGGGGCACTGAGCGGAATGAGCAGTTCTTC
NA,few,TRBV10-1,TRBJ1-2,CASSESDRVKTF,TGCGCCAGCAGTGAGTCGGACAGAGTAAAAACCTTC
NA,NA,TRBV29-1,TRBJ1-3,CSVDSAGGNTIYF,TGCAGCGTTGACTCGGCAGGCGGAAACACCATATATTTT
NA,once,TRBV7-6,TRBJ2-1,CASSPQDGNEQFF,TGTGCCAGCAGCCCACAAGACGGCAATGAGCAGTTCTTC